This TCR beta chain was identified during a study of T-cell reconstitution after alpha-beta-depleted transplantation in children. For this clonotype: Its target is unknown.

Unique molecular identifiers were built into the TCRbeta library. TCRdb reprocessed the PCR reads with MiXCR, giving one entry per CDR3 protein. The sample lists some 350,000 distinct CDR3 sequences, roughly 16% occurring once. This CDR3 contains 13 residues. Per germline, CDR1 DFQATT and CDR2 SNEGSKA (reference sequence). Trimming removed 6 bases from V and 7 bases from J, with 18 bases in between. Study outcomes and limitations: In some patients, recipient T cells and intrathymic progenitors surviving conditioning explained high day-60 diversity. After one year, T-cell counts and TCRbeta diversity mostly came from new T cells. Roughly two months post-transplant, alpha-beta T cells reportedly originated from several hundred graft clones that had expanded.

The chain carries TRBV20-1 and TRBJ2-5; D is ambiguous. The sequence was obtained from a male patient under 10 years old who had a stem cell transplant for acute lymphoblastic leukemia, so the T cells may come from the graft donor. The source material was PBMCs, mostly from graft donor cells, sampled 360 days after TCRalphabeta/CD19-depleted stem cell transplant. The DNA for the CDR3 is TGCAGTGCCCGTACGCCCCCATCGTGGACCCAGTACTTC. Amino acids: CSARTPPSWTQYF.